This section outlines one T cell receptor (beta chain) sequence together with its context. Its antigen is unknown. These data belong to a study of cytomegalovirus exposure and HLA in healthy donors. The study, taken as a whole, reports: Among TCR sequences, most were rare, though some public TCRs appeared in many donors. In a later analysis, TCR beta V- and J-gene trimming was associated with a missense DCLRE1C variant.

PCR was performed using 60 Vbeta and 13 Jbeta primers. Original methodology: It was a later analysis that counted about 80 million unique TCR beta chains, of which roughly 11 million were shared. Data came from immunoSEQ multiplex PCR; TCRdb stores just in-frame clones and leaves some out. The V and J calls and clone size were taken over from that table, and D and trimming were inferred from the DNA. The data show roughly 180,000 clones, with about three quarters seen just once and over 13% held by the top ten. V was trimmed by 1 base and J by 2 bases, leaving 11 bases between them. This CDR3 is 15 amino acids long. From germline, CDR1 is SGHVS and CDR2 FQNEAQ.

The receptor was derived from a man in his fifties or sixties in good health and CMV-seropositive. The sample taken for sequencing was PBMCs. The chain combines TRBV7-8 with TRBJ1-1, with no clear D. The CDR3: CASSLVVLSNTEAFF. The CDR3 DNA is TGTGCCAGCAGCTTAGTGGTGCTCAGTAACACTGAAGCTTTCTTT.